This T cell receptor (beta chain) was found in a study of cytotoxic CD8 clonotypes in ibrutinib-treated CLL. As for the study in general: Response samples followed a median around 12 months of treatment, range 6 to 36.

Profiling relied on immunoSEQ multiplex PCR, and the TCRdb table lists in-frame clones only, not all of them. The data show about 45,000 clones, 65% seen once. The CDR3 runs to 15 residues. With 1 base removed from V and 8 bases from J, the gap between germline ends came to 17 bases. The germline gives CDR1 SGHTA, CDR2 FQGNSA. The material was PBMCs, obtained after 24 months of ibrutinib treatment. The sequence was obtained from a human donor with chronic lymphocytic leukemia. The chain combines TRBV7-2 with TRBJ1-2; D might be TRBD1 (6 bases). For the CDR3, the DNA is TGTGCCAGCAGCTTAGATGGGACAATCACGGAAGGCTACACCTTC. It yields the protein CASSLDGTITEGYTF.